The sequence of this T cell receptor beta chain was determined in a study of spatial heterogeneity in lung cancer (dated by TCRdb to between 2019 and 2020). Study-level background: Beta-chain transcripts were consistently detected in greater numbers than alpha-chain transcripts, which likely reflected higher beta-chain transcript abundance. A strong correlation was found between TCR transcript counts in tumor regions and a T cell transcriptional module score from matched bulk RNA-seq. TCR alpha and beta repertoires were quantitatively compared across multiple tumor regions, matched nontumor lung and blood in non-small cell lung cancer. Nonsynonymous mutation counts, determined by whole-exome sequencing of tumor tissue, were related to TCR repertoire features. Both alpha and beta chains were TCR-sequenced in samples taken at surgery, namely 220 tumor regions, roughly 64 matched nontumor lung samples and approximately 58 PBMC samples. In the raw uncorrected reads, each unique combination of TCR and UMI appeared on average more than ten times.

Including the terminal cysteine and phenylalanine, the CDR3 comprises 12 residues. The kept DNA is CDR3 alone, 36 bases in frame from the first base. The V end loses 8 bases and the J end loses 4 bases, and a stretch of 12 bases separates them. In the germline V gene, CDR1 corresponds to SQVTM and CDR2 to ANQGSEA. Receptor libraries were prepared by 5' RACE. Sequencing was performed on a NextSeq 500. To allow correction of PCR and sequencing errors, the TCR library protocol tagged every TCR cDNA molecule with a unique molecular identifier. In the paper's pipeline: Decombinator tools were used for TCR identification, UMI-based error correction and CDR3 extraction. Expanded TCRs were defined as those above a frequency of 2 per 1,000, corresponding to the top 1% of the tumor frequency distribution. Expanded tumor TCRs statistically deemed absent (corrected P<0.05) from at least one tumor region were classed as regional, and all other expanded tumor TCRs were classed as ubiquitous. Rényi diversity was computed with the R vegan package after subsampling each repertoire 100 times to 5,000 TCRs. CDR3 similarity networks were built from amino acid triplet string-kernel similarity, with CDR3s being connected when pairwise similarity was above 0.82. TCRdb reprocessed the public reads (quality trimming at Q25 with fastp, clone calling with MiXCR) and kept in-frame beta chains. Merged by CDR3 protein, the rows form single entries marked with the most common genes and DNA. TCRdb, rather than the study authors, made the V and J calls. For this sample the table gives approximately 11,000 distinct CDR3 sequences, of which around 5.5% were detected only once. The ten top clones hold approximately 13% of the sample.

This clonotype was counted many times. This clone's antigen is unknown. No base-level quality is on record; no much larger clone is a single base apart. A library prepared for alpha chains yielded this beta chain as an off-target read; its size is of little meaning. Sample time point, as interpreted from the label and publication: sample taken at primary tumor resection. Samples were obtained from roughly 72 patients with early-stage, untreated non-small cell lung cancer from the lung TRACERx cohort. Without any cell sorting, TCR sequencing was performed on whole RNA extracted either from tumor and nontumor lung tissue or from cryopreserved PBMC samples. Only patients with enough RNA available from two or more tumor regions were chosen for TCR sequencing. Before selection, tumor and adjacent nontumor lung specimens were reviewed by a lung pathologist. What the authors observed across the whole study: The count of ubiquitous expanded TCRs correlated with the count of ubiquitous nonsynonymous mutations, and the count of regional expanded TCRs correlated with the count of regional nonsynonymous mutations. The tumor nonsynonymous mutation count correlated with the number of expanded alpha and beta TCRs within the tumor. Confirming at a functional level the hypothesis that regional TCRs recognize regional mutations was considered to require additional single-cell paired TCR alpha and beta sequencing. TCR-seq coverage of tumor T cells was estimated to be only approximately 7.3% for alpha chains and more than 11% for beta chains.

The clonotype originates from a male donor with early-stage non-small cell lung cancer. In this chain, TRBV29-1 is recombined with TRBJ2-1, and perhaps TRBD1 as D gene, on 6 matching bases. The sequences come from lung tumor tissue, collected at surgery. The DNA is as follows: TGCAGCCAGCAGGGGAATTACAATGAGCAGTTCTTC. The encoded protein is CSQQGNYNEQFF.